Listed below are T cell receptor beta chains from one sample, sequenced in a study of T cell clusters in autoimmune cytopenias. From the multiplex PCR reads, TCRdb lists one entry per CDR3 protein and no DNA. The table for this sample gives 9,500 to 12,000 distinct CDR3 sequences. These data were also reused for a study on T cell repertoires in aging, cancer and after chemotherapy.

Sequences were obtained from peripheral blood. The receptors derive from a human donor in good health. Both conserved end residues are part of each CDR3. Each record gives: V gene, clone size, J gene, CDR3 protein. The size entry is marked missing in some rows and otherwise reads once, few, many or a size class.

V gene: TRBV27; clone size: -; J gene: TRBJ2-3; CDR3 protein: CASSFTSGGDTQYF
V gene: TRBV18; clone size: -; J gene: TRBJ2-7; CDR3 protein: CASSPLRVGQGSYEQYF
V gene: TRBV27; clone size: -; J gene: TRBJ2-1; CDR3 protein: CASRQRLGSYNEQFF
V gene: TRBV29-1; clone size: medium-sized; J gene: TRBJ2-3; CDR3 protein: CSVTNRSLGTDTQYF
V gene: TRBV6-5; clone size: -; J gene: TRBJ2-1; CDR3 protein: CASTKDRGEQFF
V gene: TRBV6-1; clone size: -; J gene: TRBJ2-1; CDR3 protein: CASSELAGGYNEQFF
V gene: TRBV19; clone size: -; J gene: TRBJ1-6; CDR3 protein: CASNAGRATLANSPLHF
V gene: TRBV6-5; clone size: -; J gene: TRBJ2-5; CDR3 protein: CASSPGTGLQETQYF
V gene: TRBV27; clone size: -; J gene: TRBJ1-2; CDR3 protein: CASASGYGYTF
V gene: TRBV19; clone size: -; J gene: TRBJ2-5; CDR3 protein: CASSIGTNGETQYF
V gene: TRBV12-3/TRBV12-4; clone size: -; J gene: TRBJ2-7; CDR3 protein: CASSLGRGSYEQYF
V gene: TRBV15; clone size: -; J gene: TRBJ2-7; CDR3 protein: CATSRPLAGGSYEQYF
V gene: TRBV19; clone size: -; J gene: TRBJ2-6; CDR3 protein: CASSIEGPGTGRSGANVLTF
V gene: TRBV27; clone size: -; J gene: TRBJ2-7; CDR3 protein: CASPPWVAGGLDYEQYF
V gene: TRBV5-1; clone size: -; J gene: TRBJ2-2; CDR3 protein: CASSLAGVANTGELFF
V gene: TRBV6-5; clone size: -; J gene: TRBJ2-1; CDR3 protein: CASSSTGPGEQFF
V gene: TRBV15; clone size: -; J gene: TRBJ2-3; CDR3 protein: CATSREYGIAGRDSTDTQYF
V gene: TRBV6-5; clone size: -; J gene: TRBJ1-2; CDR3 protein: CASHGQGEGYGYTF
V gene: TRBV6-5; clone size: -; J gene: TRBJ2-7; CDR3 protein: CASSILAGAAEQYF
V gene: TRBV29-1; clone size: medium-sized; J gene: TRBJ2-5; CDR3 protein: CSVEPGQETQYF
V gene: TRBV6-2/TRBV6-3; clone size: -; J gene: TRBJ1-5; CDR3 protein: CASSTRTDGNQPQHF
V gene: TRBV19; clone size: -; J gene: TRBJ1-5; CDR3 protein: CATLGQGYTQPQHF
V gene: TRBV29-1; clone size: -; J gene: TRBJ2-5; CDR3 protein: CSVGGVTSGETQYF
V gene: TRBV6-6; clone size: -; J gene: TRBJ1-2; CDR3 protein: CASSTGQGGYGYTF
V gene: TRBV19; clone size: -; J gene: TRBJ1-2; CDR3 protein: CASTGSDYGYTF
V gene: TRBV7-9; clone size: -; J gene: TRBJ2-7; CDR3 protein: CASSPPTSGSFEQYF
V gene: TRBV27; clone size: -; J gene: TRBJ2-4; CDR3 protein: CASSPGQQNIQYF
V gene: TRBV29-1; clone size: medium-sized; J gene: TRBJ2-3; CDR3 protein: CSVAGGSSDTQYF
V gene: TRBV13; clone size: -; J gene: TRBJ1-6; CDR3 protein: CASSVDRGTNSPLHF
V gene: TRBV6-6; clone size: medium-sized; J gene: TRBJ2-5; CDR3 protein: CASSYTTSWETQYF
V gene: TRBV27; clone size: -; J gene: TRBJ2-2; CDR3 protein: CASITGGPRVTGELFF
V gene: TRBV29-1; clone size: -; J gene: TRBJ2-5; CDR3 protein: CSVGGVTSGTETQYF
V gene: TRBV5-5; clone size: -; J gene: TRBJ2-1; CDR3 protein: CASSFFGTGSYEQFF
V gene: TRBV6-5; clone size: -; J gene: TRBJ2-7; CDR3 protein: CASSYEGGRGGKEQYF
V gene: TRBV7-2; clone size: -; J gene: TRBJ1-1; CDR3 protein: CASSPSQRQEAFF
V gene: TRBV30; clone size: -; J gene: TRBJ1-5; CDR3 protein: CAWNSGEQPQHF
V gene: TRBV30; clone size: -; J gene: TRBJ1-1; CDR3 protein: CAWAGGITEAFF
V gene: TRBV12-3/TRBV12-4; clone size: -; J gene: TRBJ2-6; CDR3 protein: CASSRQGASGANVLTF
V gene: TRBV18; clone size: -; J gene: TRBJ2-2; CDR3 protein: CASSRQGAGELFF
V gene: TRBV7-6; clone size: -; J gene: TRBJ2-3; CDR3 protein: CASSPRGASDTQYF
V gene: TRBV5-5; clone size: -; J gene: TRBJ1-2; CDR3 protein: CASSMDGGYGYTF
V gene: TRBV10-1; clone size: medium-sized; J gene: TRBJ2-3; CDR3 protein: CASSEAYTDTQYF
V gene: TRBV29-1; clone size: -; J gene: TRBJ1-1; CDR3 protein: CSVTGDNTEAFF
V gene: TRBV11-1; clone size: medium-sized; J gene: TRBJ2-3; CDR3 protein: CASSSALAGNVDTQYF
V gene: TRBV30; clone size: -; J gene: TRBJ2-3; CDR3 protein: CAWSVGGGQGTDTQYF
V gene: TRBV6-5; clone size: -; J gene: TRBJ1-2; CDR3 protein: CASSYSILAGLNGYTF
V gene: TRBV19; clone size: -; J gene: TRBJ1-6; CDR3 protein: CASRPVQGPVYNSPLHF
V gene: TRBV19; clone size: -; J gene: TRBJ2-4; CDR3 protein: CASSLLQEGKNIQYF
V gene: TRBV15; clone size: -; J gene: TRBJ1-1; CDR3 protein: CATRYGQGVQGAEAFF
V gene: TRBV29-1; clone size: -; J gene: TRBJ2-7; CDR3 protein: CSVEGTGGQRWEQYF
V gene: TRBV18; clone size: -; J gene: TRBJ2-5; CDR3 protein: CASSLTQGRETQYF
V gene: TRBV18; clone size: -; J gene: TRBJ2-2; CDR3 protein: CASSPREALGGELFF
V gene: TRBV27; clone size: -; J gene: TRBJ1-1; CDR3 protein: CASSTLQELNTEAFF
V gene: TRBV12-3/TRBV12-4; clone size: -; J gene: TRBJ2-5; CDR3 protein: CASSLFGGSQETQYF